The present T cell receptor beta chain was sequenced within a study of cytomegalovirus exposure and HLA in healthy donors. Study-level results: Within an earlier analysis, most TCR beta V segments proved productive either about 87% or about 30% of the time. Roughly uniform depth of sequencing across donors was assumed in presence/absence analyses. Listed as cytomegalovirus-associated were 170 or so TCR beta chains.

This CDR3 is built from 13 residues. Trimming stripped 6 bases from V and 4 bases from J, with 12 bases between. The germline gives CDR1 SGHAT, CDR2 FQNNGV. As concerns this clone: Its antigen is not identified.

The primer mix had 60 Vbeta and 13 Jbeta primers. This table comes from immunoSEQ multiplex PCR, and its TCRdb copy is limited to in-frame clones, with some not included. The sample data list roughly 50,000 clones. This clonotype originated in a woman aged 55 to 70 in good health and CMV-seropositive. The gene calls are TRBV11-2 and TRBJ1-1; unclear D gene. Sample: PBMCs. The CDR3 sequence is CASRKGGGTEAFF. In DNA form, the CDR3 reads TGTGCCAGCAGAAAAGGAGGTGGCACTGAAGCTTTCTTT.